Shown below are 27 T cell receptor beta chains from a single sample sequenced in a study of preoperative IRX-2 immunotherapy in early breast cancer. Sample treatment: preoperative locoregional IRX-2 cytokine immunotherapy. The table came from immunoSEQ multiplex PCR; TCRdb's copy has only in-frame clones and leaves some out. This sample has tens of thousands of clones, with around four fifths found just once. The material sequenced was lymph node tissue, taken from a patient treated with IRX-2 immunotherapy. The receptors stem from a human donor with breast cancer.

The gene calls are TRBV7-5 and TRBJ2-7. TRBV7-5 is flagged as a pseudogene. This CDR3 is built from 14 residues. The CDR3 sequence is CASSPNWGGYEQYF. CDR3 DNA sequence: TGTGCCAGCAGCCCCAACTGGGGCGGGTACGAGCAGTACTTC.

CDR3 bases: TGTGCCAGCAGCGGACGGCTGGACAGGGGGCAGACTGAAGCTTTCTTT. Encoded protein: CASSGRLDRGQTEAFF. The rearrangement uses TRBV16 and TRBJ1-1, with 11 bases matching TRBD1. With 5 bases clipped from V and 5 bases from J, the junction kept 10 bases outside the gene matches. Germline-derived CDR1 and CDR2 are KGHSY and FQNENV. The CDR3 loop spans 16 amino acids.

The chain combines TRBV22-1 with TRBJ2-2; the D call in the table, TRBD2, was not verified against the DNA. TRBV22-1 is a known pseudogene. This CDR3 has 14 amino acids. For the CDR3, the DNA is TGTGCCAGCAGTTTAGCGCTGCGAGTCGGGGAGCTGTTTTTT. Protein product: CASSLALRVGELFF.

The rearrangement links TRBV28 to TRBJ1-6; D is possibly TRBD1 (6 bases). Germline assignment: CDR1 MDHEN and CDR2 SYDVKM. The ends were cut back, 6 bases at V and 8 bases at J, with 17 bases in the middle. The CDR3 runs to 15 residues. The CDR3 sequence is CASSPSGGPDSPLHF. Written as DNA, the CDR3 is TGTGCCAGCAGCCCCTCCGGGGGGCCTGATTCACCCCTCCACTTT.

This clone showed up just a few times. The V and J genes are TRBV27 and TRBJ2-1, with D possibly being TRBD2 (6 bases). Trimming took off 7 bases at V and 8 bases at J, with 21 bases between the two ends. From germline, CDR1 is MNHEY and CDR2 SMNVEV (reference sequence). CDR3 size: 15 residues. CDR3 protein: CASTFLGGDVDEQFF. The CDR3 DNA sequence: TGTGCCAGCACTTTCCTCGGCGGGGATGTGGATGAGCAGTTCTTC.

V gene TRBV10-3 combines with J gene TRBJ1-1; D unclear. Per the germline V gene, CDR1 is ENHRY and CDR2 is SYGVKD. Trimming left V 4 bases short and J 1 base short, with 10 bases between. This CDR3 region has 14 residues. The CDR3 coding sequence is TGTGCCATCAGTGGGGAAGGGTGGAACACTGAAGCTTTCTTT. Translated: CAISGEGWNTEAFF.

This chain connects TRBV18 to TRBJ2-5; 9 positions match TRBD2. Germline V gene lookup returns CDR1 KGHSH and CDR2 LQKENI. Germline trimming cut 5 bases from V and 4 bases from J; bases unmatched to any gene: 8. The CDR3 runs to 15 residues. CDR3 coding DNA: TGTGCCAGCTCAAAAAGCGGGGGGTCTGGAGAGACCCAGTACTTC. Translating it yields CASSKSGGSGETQYF.

This chain connects TRBV29-1 to TRBJ1-1, with 9 bases lining up with TRBD1. Germline CDR1 reads SQVTM; CDR2 reads ANQGSEA. The CDR3 totals 14 residues. J lost 1 base, V lost 0 bases, and 0 bases had no gene match. The CDR3 sequence: CSVEEDRGNTEAFF. The CDR3 nucleotides are TGCAGCGTTGAAGAGGACAGGGGGAACACTGAAGCTTTCTTT.

CDR3 loop: CASRVSRHYEQYF. CDR3 nucleotides: TGTGCCAGCAGGGTTAGCCGGCACTACGAGCAGTACTTC. The chain combines TRBV6-8 with TRBJ2-7; D remains unclear. Germline CDR1 MNHGY, CDR2 SAAAGT. This CDR3 has 13 amino acids. The V end lost 6 bases, the J end lost 3 bases, and 12 bases lay between the germline ends.

This chain joins TRBV28 and TRBJ1-5; D is ambiguous. Trimming took off 7 bases at V and 7 bases at J, with 17 bases between the two ends. This CDR3 has 14 amino acids. The germline CDR1 and CDR2 sequences are MDHEN and SYDVKM. In nucleotides, the CDR3 is TGTGCCAGCAACCTGGGGAGGGCGCGACAGCCCCAGCATTTT. Amino acids: CASNLGRARQPQHF. Full variable domain (rest looked up from reference TRBV28 and TRBJ1-5): DVKVTQSSRYLVKRTGEKVFLECVQDMDHENMFWYRQDPGLGLRLIYFSYDVKMKEKGDIPEGYSVSREKKERFSLILESASTNQTSMYLCASNLGRARQPQHFGDGTRLSIL.

This clone was picked up one time. This sequence joins TRBV6-8 and TRBJ1-5, with D hard to call. CDR1 is MNHGY and CDR2 is SAAAGT in the germline V gene. With 7 bases removed from V and 2 bases from J, the gap between germline ends came to 30 bases. The CDR3 extends over 20 amino acids. Here the CDR3 reads CASIRAGAPFSPGGNQPQHF. The CDR3, as DNA: TGTGCCAGCATTAGGGCAGGAGCCCCTTTTTCCCCGGGAGGCAATCAGCCCCAGCATTTT.

The V and J genes are TRBV9 and TRBJ1-5, with D unclear. The CDR3 extends over 12 amino acids. Germline lookup yields CDR1 SGDLS and CDR2 YYNGEE. V lost 7 bases, J lost 6 bases, and 11 bases lay in between. The CDR3 nucleotides read TGTGCCAGCCAACGCGCAGGTCAGCCCCAGCATTTT. It yields the protein CASQRAGQPQHF.

J is TRBJ1-2 and V is TRBV7-4; D is perhaps TRBD1 (5 bases). V was pared by 2 bases and J by 8 bases, with 21 bases between. The CDR3 runs to 16 residues. Germline V gene data show CDR1 as SGHVT and CDR2 as SQSDAQ. Written as DNA, the CDR3 is TGTGCCAGCAGCTTAAACTCAGGGAGCTCCCTCGGGGGCTACACCTTC. It specifies CASSLNSGSSLGGYTF. The whole variable domain, remainder taken from reference TRBV7-4 and TRBJ1-2, is GAGVSQSPRYKVAKRGRDVALRCDSISGHVTLYWYRQTLGQGSEVLTYSQSDAQRDKSGRPSGRFSAERPERSVSTLKIQRTEQGDSAVYLCASSLNSGSSLGGYTFGSGTRLTVV.

The chain is built from TRBV12-2 and TRBJ2-1; the table names TRBD2, a call not compared with the DNA. TRBV12-2 is given as a pseudogene. The CDR3 extends over 17 amino acids. The CDR3 DNA follows: TGTGCAAGTCGCCTCCTCAGATTAGCGGGAGCATACAATGAGCAGTTCTTC. Its translation is CASRLLRLAGAYNEQFF.

The J gene is TRBJ1-2, the V gene TRBV29-1, with 11 positions matching TRBD1. CDR1 is SQVTM, CDR2 ANQGSEA, per germline. Trimming removed 6 bases from V and 4 bases from J; junction bases left unmatched: 13. The CDR3 covers 16 residues. CDR3 in amino acids: CSVQDRGLWSRYGYTF. CDR3 sequence (DNA): TGCAGCGTGCAGGACAGGGGGCTCTGGTCCCGCTATGGCTACACCTTC.

The chain employs TRBV7-7 and TRBJ1-1; no definite D call. The CDR3 covers 15 residues. Germline V CDR1 and CDR2: SSHAT, FNYEAQ (reference sequence). Trimming removed 5 bases from V and 4 bases from J, with 17 bases in between. The CDR3 protein is CASSLRLEEGTEAFF. Here the CDR3 DNA reads TGTGCCAGCAGCCTGAGGCTGGAAGAGGGCACTGAAGCTTTCTTT.

CDR3 bases: TGTGCCACAAGCTGGGGCAGGGGGCTCCGGAGCTCCTACGAGCAGTACTTC. It specifies CATSWGRGLRSSYEQYF. The V gene is TRBV28, the J gene TRBJ2-7; TRBD1 matches at 8 bases. The junction had 17 bases not matched to a gene; V was cut back by 10 bases and J by 0 bases. The CDR3 contains 17 residues. The germline gives CDR1 MDHEN, CDR2 SYDVKM. Full variable domain (rest looked up from reference TRBV28 and TRBJ2-7): DVKVTQSSRYLVKRTGEKVFLECVQDMDHENMFWYRQDPGLGLRLIYFSYDVKMKEKGDIPEGYSVSREKKERFSLILESASTNQTSMYLCATSWGRGLRSSYEQYFGPGTRLTVT.

The CDR3, as DNA: TGTGCCAGCAAGAATCCCCTCACCACCTACGAGCAGTACTTC. Its translation is CASKNPLTTYEQYF. The chain recombines TRBV6-8 with TRBJ2-7; D is uncertain. Trimming cost V 7 bases and J 2 bases, with 15 bases left between them. Germline assignment: CDR1 MNHGY and CDR2 SAAAGT. The CDR3 runs to 14 residues.

The V call is TRBV6-8, the J call TRBJ1-1; D gene uncertain. V gave up 2 bases and J gave up 1 base, with 8 bases separating them. Germline CDR1 is MNHGY and CDR2 is SAAAGT. The CDR3 has 14 amino acids. CDR3 sequence (DNA): TGTGCCAGCAGTTACGCTTACGGGAACACTGAAGCTTTCTTT. This gives the protein CASSYAYGNTEAFF.

The genes are TRBV4-1 and TRBJ1-4; 9 positions match TRBD1. The V and J ends lost 4 bases and 8 bases, in that order; junction bases with no gene match: 5. There are 14 residues in the CDR3. The germline gives CDR1 MGHRA, CDR2 YSYEKL. DNA of the CDR3: TGCGCCAGCAGCCGGGACAGGGCGGTAGAAAAACTGTTTTTT. Residues: CASSRDRAVEKLFF.

The V and J genes are TRBV6-7 and TRBJ2-1; 8 bases fit TRBD2. TRBV6-7 is marked as an open reading frame, function uncertain. V shed 6 bases, J shed 8 bases, and the junction held 12 bases outside the gene matches. The CDR3 extends over 15 amino acids. The CDR3 region has the DNA TGTGCCAGCAGCGGGCGGGAGCGGGGGTGGCATGAGCAGTTCTTC. It yields the protein CASSGRERGWHEQFF.

The genes are TRBV15 and TRBJ2-1; D could derive from TRBD1 or TRBD2 (5 bases each). Trimming pared 1 base from V and 7 bases from J, leaving 17 bases between. CDR1 is LNHNV and CDR2 is YYDKDF in the germline V gene (reference sequence). This CDR3 spans 16 amino acids. Here the CDR3 reads CATSRVLGTIENEQFF. CDR3 bases: TGTGCCACCAGCAGAGTACTAGGGACCATCGAGAATGAGCAGTTCTTC.

The gene calls are TRBV7-2 and TRBJ1-1; possible D gene TRBD1, 6 bases. V shed 5 bases and J shed 1 base, with 11 bases lying between them. The CDR3 loop spans 14 amino acids. CDR1 is SGHTA, CDR2 FQGNSA, per germline. The CDR3 DNA reads as TGTGCCAGCAGCCTGGCGGGACAGAACACTGAAGCTTTCTTT. Translating it yields CASSLAGQNTEAFF.

This sequence joins TRBV6-7 and TRBJ2-5; D gene ambiguous. TRBV6-7 has ORF status, its function being uncertain. Between the trimmed V and J ends, which lost 4 bases and 5 bases, there was a span of 8 bases. The CDR3 is made up of 12 amino acids. The CDR3 region has the DNA TGTGCCAGCAGTTCCCCCCACGAGACCCAGTACTTC. Translation: CASSSPHETQYF.

The rearrangement joins TRBV28 to TRBJ2-7, with 10 bases that match TRBD2. The CDR3 spans 16 residues. Trimming took 4 bases from V and 5 from J; bases not matched to a gene: 11. CDR1 is MDHEN and CDR2 is SYDVKM in the germline V gene. In DNA form, the CDR3 reads TGTGCCAGCAGTTCCCTAGAGCGGGAGGGCCAAGACGAGCAGTACTTC. Its protein product is CASSSLEREGQDEQYF.

A few counts support this clone. The chain employs TRBV18 and TRBJ1-1, with 9 nucleotides matching TRBD1. The CDR3 consists of 16 residues. Germline trimming cut 4 bases from V and 6 bases from J; bases unmatched to any gene: 12. In germline, CDR1 is KGHSH, CDR2 LQKENI. For the CDR3, the DNA is TGTGCCAGCTCACTACAGGGGGCGGGTTCAGTCGCTGAAGCTTTCTTT. Protein product: CASSLQGAGSVAEAFF.

This chain joins TRBV6-8 and TRBJ2-7; D is perhaps TRBD2 (6 bases). Germline V gene sequence: CDR1 MNHGY, CDR2 SAAAGT. V was clipped by 10 bases and J by 0 bases, with 16 bases between them. This CDR3 contains 14 residues. CDR3 residues: CATTEPGSSYEQYF. The CDR3, as DNA: TGTGCCACGACGGAGCCCGGGAGCTCCTACGAGCAGTACTTC.